The source of this T cell receptor (beta chain) is a study of shared T cell receptors in the human thymus. TCRdb's table, derived via immunoSEQ multiplex PCR, lists solely in-frame clones and lacks some. The data show 500,000 to 750,000 clones, with approximately 88% seen just once and over 0.008% held by the top ten. The germline V gene encodes CDR1 MNHEY and CDR2 SMNVEV (reference sequence). The trim removed 1 base at V and 7 bases at J, leaving 8 bases unmatched. The CDR3 contains 16 residues. This sample was shared with a second study, whose subject was human thymus T cells. This second report adds: Immunologically healthy infants in Finland undergoing congenital heart defect surgery were the donors. Thymic resections from corrective heart surgery supplied the tissue. An apparent bias in V and J gene usage was seen in thymic and blood repertoires. A high degree of thymic repertoire overlap among unrelated individuals was reported in related research.

The receptor's source is a boy younger than two with a congenital heart defect. V is TRBV27 and J is TRBJ2-1; TRBD2 agrees at 9 bases. Sample: thymocytes. In nucleotides, the CDR3 is TGTGCCAGCAGTTTATTGGGCGGGAGGGTGTGGAATGAGCAGTTCTTC. Its translation is CASSLLGGRVWNEQFF.